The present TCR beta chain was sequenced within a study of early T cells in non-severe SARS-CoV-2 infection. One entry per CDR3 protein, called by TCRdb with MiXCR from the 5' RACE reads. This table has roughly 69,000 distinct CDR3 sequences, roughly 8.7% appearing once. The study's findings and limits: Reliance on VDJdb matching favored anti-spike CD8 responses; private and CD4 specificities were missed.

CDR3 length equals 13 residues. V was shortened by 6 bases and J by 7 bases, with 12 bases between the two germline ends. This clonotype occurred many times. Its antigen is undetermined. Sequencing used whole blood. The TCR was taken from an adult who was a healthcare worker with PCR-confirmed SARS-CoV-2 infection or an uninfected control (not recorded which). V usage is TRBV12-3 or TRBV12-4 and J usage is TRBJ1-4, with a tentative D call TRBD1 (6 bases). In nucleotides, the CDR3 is TGTGCCAGCAGATCAGGGGTAGTTGAAAAACTGTTTTTT. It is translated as CASRSGVVEKLFF.